This T cell receptor (beta chain) came from a study of CD8+CD57+ T cells in acquired aplastic anemia. Study-level results: Patients showed no significant difference from controls in CD8+ Simpson's diversity.

Points on this clonotype: Antigen specificity is unknown.

Patients included in sequencing had previously demonstrated CD8+CD57+ cell expansion by flow cytometry. The template used for profiling TCR beta VDJ and CDR3 was genomic DNA. TCRdb reanalysed the reads using MiXCR and keeps one entry per CDR3 protein. This sample has 150,000 to 170,000 distinct CDR3 sequences; approximately 52% occur once, and the top ten carry 10% to 15%. CDR3 length: 12 residues. The sequence was collected from a human donor with aplastic anemia. The sample taken for sequencing was sorted CD4+, CD8+, or CD8+CD57+ T cells (not recorded which) from PBMCs. The rearrangement uses TRBV12-3 or TRBV12-4 and TRBJ2-5, with D possibly TRBD1 on 6 matching bases. The assigned J gene may be wrong: the sequence end matches TRBJ2-7 better. This CDR3 is CASRQGWGEQYF. CDR3 DNA sequence: TGTGCCAGCAGACAGGGCTGGGGCGAGCAGTACTTC.